This T cell receptor beta chain was sequenced during a study of T cells in Graves' hyperthyroidism and ophthalmopathy. TCR beta CDR3 regions were amplified from RNA transcripts. An initial round of RT-PCR targeting the TCR CDR3 relied on the HTBI primer set. Via MiXCR, TCRdb re-called the multiplex PCR reads, giving one row per CDR3 protein. This table has roughly 350,000 distinct CDR3 sequences, roughly 13% appearing once. This clonotype was counted ten times or more. This CDR3 has 19 amino acids. Germline V CDR1 and CDR2: SGHTA, FQGNSA. The V gene end was trimmed by 1 base and the J gene end by 2 bases; junction bases not matched to a gene: 9.

J is TRBJ2-6 and V is TRBV7-2; 9 bases fit TRBD2. Sequencing input: blood. This receptor was identified in a woman aged 40 to 49 with Graves' ophthalmopathy. The CDR3 DNA reads as TGTGCCAGCAGCTTAGTTGCTAGCGGGATCTCTCCTGGGGCCAACGTCCTGACTTTC. Translated, it gives CASSLVASGISPGANVLTF.